This T cell receptor (beta chain) was profiled in a study of blood T cell repertoires in COVID-19. Germline V lookup: CDR1 SGHRS, CDR2 YFSETQ. The CDR3 covers 15 residues. V shed 4 bases and J 5 bases; nucleotides not matched to a gene: 6. Assay used: immunoSEQ multiplex PCR; TCRdb lists only in-frame clones, some missing. Of about 290,000 clones in the sample, about 82% are singletons; the top ten hold less than 4.5%. The chain is built from TRBV5-1 and TRBJ2-2, with 9 bases identical to TRBD1. This clonotype was sampled from a woman between 50 and 59 years old with active or convalescent COVID-19. The sequenced sample consisted of peripheral blood. The CDR3 DNA follows: TGCGCCAGCAGCCCGGACAGGGGTCCAACCGGGGAGCTGTTTTTT. This encodes CASSPDRGPTGELFF.